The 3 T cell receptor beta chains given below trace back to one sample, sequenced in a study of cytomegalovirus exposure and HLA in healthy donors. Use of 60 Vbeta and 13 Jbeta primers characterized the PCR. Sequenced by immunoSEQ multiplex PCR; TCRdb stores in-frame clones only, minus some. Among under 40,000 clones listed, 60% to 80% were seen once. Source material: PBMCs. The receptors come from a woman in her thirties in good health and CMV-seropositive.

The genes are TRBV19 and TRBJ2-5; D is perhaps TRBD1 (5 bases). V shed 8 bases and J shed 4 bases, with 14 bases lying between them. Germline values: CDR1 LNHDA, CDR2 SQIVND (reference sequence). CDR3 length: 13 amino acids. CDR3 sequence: CASGSRVGETQYF. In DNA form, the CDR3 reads TGTGCCAGTGGATCCAGGGTTGGAGAGACCCAGTACTTC.

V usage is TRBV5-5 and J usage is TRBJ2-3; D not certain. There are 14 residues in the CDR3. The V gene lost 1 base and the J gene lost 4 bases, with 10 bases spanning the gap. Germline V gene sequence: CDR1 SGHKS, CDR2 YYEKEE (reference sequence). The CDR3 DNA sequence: TGTGCCAGCAGCTTGAACTCTGTGGCAGATACGCAGTATTTT. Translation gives CASSLNSVADTQYF.

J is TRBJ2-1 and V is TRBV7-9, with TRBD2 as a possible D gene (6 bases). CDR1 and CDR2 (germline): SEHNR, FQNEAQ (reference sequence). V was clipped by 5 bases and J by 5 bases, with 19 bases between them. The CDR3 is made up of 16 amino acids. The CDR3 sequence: CASSPQTSFSHNEQFF. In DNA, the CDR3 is TGTGCCAGCAGCCCGCAGACTAGTTTCTCGCACAATGAGCAGTTCTTC.